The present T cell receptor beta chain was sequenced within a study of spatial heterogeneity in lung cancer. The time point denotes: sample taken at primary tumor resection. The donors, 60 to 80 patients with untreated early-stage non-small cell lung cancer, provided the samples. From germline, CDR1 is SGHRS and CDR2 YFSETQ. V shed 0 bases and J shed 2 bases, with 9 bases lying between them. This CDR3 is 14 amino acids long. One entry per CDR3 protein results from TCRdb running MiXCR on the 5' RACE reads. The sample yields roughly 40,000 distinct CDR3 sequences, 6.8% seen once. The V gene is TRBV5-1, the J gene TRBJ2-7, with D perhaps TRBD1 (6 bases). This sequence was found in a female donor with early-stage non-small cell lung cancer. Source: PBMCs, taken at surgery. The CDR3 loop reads CASSLGAGAYEQYF. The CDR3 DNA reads TGCGCCAGCAGCTTGGGGGCAGGGGCCTACGAGCAGTACTTC.